This T cell receptor (beta chain) was sequenced during a study of cytomegalovirus exposure and HLA in healthy donors. It was with 60 Vbeta and 13 Jbeta primers that the PCR ran. Here immunoSEQ multiplex PCR was the method, and the copy in TCRdb shows in-frame clones only, minus some. The sample holds 130,000 to 150,000 clones. Points on this clone: The antigen is unknown.

Study outcomes and limitations: Across donors, presence/absence analyses took sequencing depth to be roughly uniform. Researchers reported that a few CMV-associated chains were confirmed in vitro as CMV antigen-specific.

The CDR3 is 15 residues long. Germline-derived CDR1 and CDR2 are SGHVS and FQNEAQ. Trimming at V came to 5 bases and at J to 5 bases, leaving 7 bases not matched to a gene. The chain combines TRBV7-8 with TRBJ1-1; 11 nucleotides align to TRBD1. This receptor was identified in a male donor in good health and CMV-seronegative. Material for sequencing was PBMCs. CDR3 bases: TGTGCCAGCAGCGCCCGGACAGGGGGCGCAACTGAAGCTTTCTTT. Translation: CASSARTGGATEAFF.